This TCR beta chain appears in the sequencing data of a study of shared clonotypes between healthy human individuals. About the study: Donors, aged 18 to 49, were two women and a few men. Study results and caveats: The naive CD4 repertoires of a few donors were compared, and around 4.7% of clonotypes were shared. Naive subsets usually exceeded memory subsets in estimated richness.

About this clone itself: Antigen unknown.

The CDR3 spans 18 residues. Here immunoSEQ multiplex PCR was the method, and the copy in TCRdb shows in-frame clones only, minus some. The repertoire holds over 2 million clones, with 85% to 95% as singletons. J is TRBJ2-3 and V is TRBV21-1; the table's D call of TRBD2 was not tested on the DNA. TRBV21-1 counts as a pseudogene. The sample comprised naive CD4+ T cells sorted from blood. Subset defined: CD45RA+ positively selected. This TCR derives from a man aged 18 to 30 in good health. CDR3 nucleotides: TGTGCCAGCAGCAAAAGCGCAAAGGGAGTGATGGGAGGGGATACGCAGTATTTT. It translates to CASSKSAKGVMGGDTQYF.